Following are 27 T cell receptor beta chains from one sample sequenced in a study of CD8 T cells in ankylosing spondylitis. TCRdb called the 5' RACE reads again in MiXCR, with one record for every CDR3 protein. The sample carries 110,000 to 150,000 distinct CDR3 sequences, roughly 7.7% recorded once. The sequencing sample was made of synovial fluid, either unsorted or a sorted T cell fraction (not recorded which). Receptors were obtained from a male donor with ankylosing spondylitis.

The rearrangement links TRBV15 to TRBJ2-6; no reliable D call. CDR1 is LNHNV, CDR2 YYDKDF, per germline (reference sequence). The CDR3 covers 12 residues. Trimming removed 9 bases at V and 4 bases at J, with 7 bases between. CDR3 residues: CATLSGANVLTF. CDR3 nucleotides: TGTGCCACACTATCAGGGGCCAACGTCCTGACTTTC.

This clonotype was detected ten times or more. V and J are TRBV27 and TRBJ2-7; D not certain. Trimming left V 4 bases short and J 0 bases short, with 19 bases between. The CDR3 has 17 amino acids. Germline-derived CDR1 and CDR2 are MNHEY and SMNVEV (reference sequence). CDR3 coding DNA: TGTGCCAGCAGTTCTAATTGGTTCCCCTCCAGCTCCTACGAGCAGTACTTC. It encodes CASSSNWFPSSSYEQYF.

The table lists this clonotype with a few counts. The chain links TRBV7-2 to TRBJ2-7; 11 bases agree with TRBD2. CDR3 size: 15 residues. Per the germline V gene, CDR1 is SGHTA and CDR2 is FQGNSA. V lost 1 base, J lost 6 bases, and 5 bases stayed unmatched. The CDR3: CASSLVLAGDLEQYF. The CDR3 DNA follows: TGTGCCAGCAGCTTAGTACTAGCGGGAGATCTCGAGCAGTACTTC.

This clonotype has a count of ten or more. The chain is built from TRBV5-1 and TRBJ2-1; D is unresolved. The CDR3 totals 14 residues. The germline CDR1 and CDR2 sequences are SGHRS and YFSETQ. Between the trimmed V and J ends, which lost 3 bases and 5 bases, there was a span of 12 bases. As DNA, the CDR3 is TGCGCCAGCAGCTCACGTCCTCTAAACAATGAGCAGTTCTTC. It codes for CASSSRPLNNEQFF.

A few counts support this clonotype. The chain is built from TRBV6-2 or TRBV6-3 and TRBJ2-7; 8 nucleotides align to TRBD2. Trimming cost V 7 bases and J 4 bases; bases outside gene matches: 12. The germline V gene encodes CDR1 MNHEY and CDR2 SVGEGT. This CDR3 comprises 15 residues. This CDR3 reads CASTTGGVPSYEQYF. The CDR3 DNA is TGTGCCAGCACCACCGGGGGGGTCCCCTCTTACGAGCAGTACTTC.

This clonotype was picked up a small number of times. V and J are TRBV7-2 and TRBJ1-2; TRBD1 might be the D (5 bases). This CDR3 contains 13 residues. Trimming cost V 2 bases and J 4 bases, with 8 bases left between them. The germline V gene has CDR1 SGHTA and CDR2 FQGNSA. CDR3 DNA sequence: TGTGCCAGCAGCTTAAATGGGGCCTATGGCTACACCTTC. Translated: CASSLNGAYGYTF. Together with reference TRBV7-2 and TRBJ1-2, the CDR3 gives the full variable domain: GAGVSQSPSNKVTEKGKDVELRCDPISGHTALYWYRQSLGQGLEFLIYFQGNSAPDKSGLPSDRFSAERTGGSVSTLTIQRTQQEDSAVYLCASSLNGAYGYTFGSGTRLTVV.

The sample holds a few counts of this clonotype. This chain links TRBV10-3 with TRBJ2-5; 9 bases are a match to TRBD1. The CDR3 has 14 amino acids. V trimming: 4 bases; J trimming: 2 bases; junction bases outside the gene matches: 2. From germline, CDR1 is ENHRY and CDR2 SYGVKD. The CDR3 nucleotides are TGTGCCATCAGTGGGGACAGGGTACAAGAGACCCAGTACTTC. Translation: CAISGDRVQETQYF.

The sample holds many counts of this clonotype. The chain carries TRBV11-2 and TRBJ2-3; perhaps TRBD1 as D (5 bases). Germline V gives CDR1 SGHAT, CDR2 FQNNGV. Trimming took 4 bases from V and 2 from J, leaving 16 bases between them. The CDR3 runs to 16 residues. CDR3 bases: TGTGCCAGCAGCTCAAATCCCCGCAGGGCCACAGATACGCAGTATTTT. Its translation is CASSSNPRRATDTQYF.

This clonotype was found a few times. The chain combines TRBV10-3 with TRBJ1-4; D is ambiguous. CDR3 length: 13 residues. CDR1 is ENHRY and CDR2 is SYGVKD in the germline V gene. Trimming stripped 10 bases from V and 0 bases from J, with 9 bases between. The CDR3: CATTYATNEKLFF. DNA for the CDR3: TGTGCCACCACATATGCAACTAATGAAAAACTGTTTTTT.

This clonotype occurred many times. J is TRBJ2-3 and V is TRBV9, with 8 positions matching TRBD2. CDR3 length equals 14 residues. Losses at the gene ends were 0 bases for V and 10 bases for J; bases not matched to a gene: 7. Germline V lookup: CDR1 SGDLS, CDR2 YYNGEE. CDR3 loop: CASSVELAASSQYF. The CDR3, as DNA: TGTGCCAGCAGCGTAGAACTAGCGGCCTCTTCGCAGTATTTT.

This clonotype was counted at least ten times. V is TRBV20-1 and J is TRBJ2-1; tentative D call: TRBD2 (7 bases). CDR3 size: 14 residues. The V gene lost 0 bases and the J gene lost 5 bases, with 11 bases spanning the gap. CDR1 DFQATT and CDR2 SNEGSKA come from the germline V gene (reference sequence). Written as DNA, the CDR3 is TGCAGTGCTAGAGATGGGCGGGGGCACAATGAGCAGTTCTTC. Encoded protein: CSARDGRGHNEQFF.

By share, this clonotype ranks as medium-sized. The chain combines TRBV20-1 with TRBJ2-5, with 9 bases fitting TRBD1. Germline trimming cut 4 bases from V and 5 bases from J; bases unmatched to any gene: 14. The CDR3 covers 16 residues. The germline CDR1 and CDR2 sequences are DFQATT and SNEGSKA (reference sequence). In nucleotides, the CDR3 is TGCAGTGCTACATCCCGGAGAAAGACAGGGGGGGAGACCCAGTACTTC. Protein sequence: CSATSRRKTGGETQYF.

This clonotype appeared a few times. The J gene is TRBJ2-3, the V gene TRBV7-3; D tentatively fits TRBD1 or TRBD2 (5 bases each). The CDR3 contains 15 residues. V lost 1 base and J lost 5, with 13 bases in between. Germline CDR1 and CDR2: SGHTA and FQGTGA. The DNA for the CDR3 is TGTGCCAGCAGCTTAAATGCCAGGGCGGGAGATACGCAGTATTTT. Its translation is CASSLNARAGDTQYF.

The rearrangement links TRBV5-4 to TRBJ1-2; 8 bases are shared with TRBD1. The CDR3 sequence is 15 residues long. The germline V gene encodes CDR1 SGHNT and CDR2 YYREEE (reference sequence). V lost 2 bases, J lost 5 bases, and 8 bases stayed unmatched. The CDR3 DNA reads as TGTGCCAGCAGCTTCCGGGACAGGAGAACTTATGGCTACACCTTC. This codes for CASSFRDRRTYGYTF.

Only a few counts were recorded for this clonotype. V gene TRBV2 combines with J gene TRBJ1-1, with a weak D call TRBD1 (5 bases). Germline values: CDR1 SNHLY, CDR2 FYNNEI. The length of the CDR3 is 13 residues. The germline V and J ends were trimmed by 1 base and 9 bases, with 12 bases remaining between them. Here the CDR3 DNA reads TGTGCCAGCAGTGAAGGAACGGGGCATAAAGCTTTCTTT. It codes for CASSEGTGHKAFF.

This CDR3 reads CSARGYLNEQYF. CDR3 bases: TGCAGTGCTAGGGGTTACCTGAACGAGCAGTACTTC. The V gene is TRBV20-1, the J gene TRBJ2-7; D call uncertain. Germline CDR1 is DFQATT and CDR2 is SNEGSKA (reference sequence). With 3 bases removed from V and 5 bases from J, the gap between germline ends came to 11 bases. The CDR3 contains 12 residues.

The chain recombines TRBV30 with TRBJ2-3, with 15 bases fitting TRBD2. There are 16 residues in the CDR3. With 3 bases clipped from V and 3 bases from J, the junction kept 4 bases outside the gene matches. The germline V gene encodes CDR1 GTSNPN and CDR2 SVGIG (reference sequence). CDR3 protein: CAWRRGLAGGTDTQYF. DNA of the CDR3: TGTGCCTGGAGGAGGGGACTAGCGGGAGGAACAGATACGCAGTATTTT.

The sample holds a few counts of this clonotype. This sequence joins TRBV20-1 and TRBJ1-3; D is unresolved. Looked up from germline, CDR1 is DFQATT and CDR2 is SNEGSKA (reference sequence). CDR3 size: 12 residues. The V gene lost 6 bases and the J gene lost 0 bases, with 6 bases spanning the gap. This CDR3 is CSARSSGNTIYF. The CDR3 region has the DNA TGCAGTGCGCGTTCCTCTGGAAACACCATATATTTT.

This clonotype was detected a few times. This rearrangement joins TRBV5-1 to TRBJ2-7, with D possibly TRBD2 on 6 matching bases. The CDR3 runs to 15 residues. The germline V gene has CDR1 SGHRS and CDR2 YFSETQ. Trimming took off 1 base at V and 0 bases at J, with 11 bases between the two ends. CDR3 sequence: CASSLRDSSSYEQYF. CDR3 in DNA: TGCGCCAGCAGCTTGCGGGACTCAAGCTCCTACGAGCAGTACTTC.

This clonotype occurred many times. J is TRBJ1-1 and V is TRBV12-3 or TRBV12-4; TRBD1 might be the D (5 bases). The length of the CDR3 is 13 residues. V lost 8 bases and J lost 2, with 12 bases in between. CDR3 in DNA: TGTGCCAGCGGACGGGGGGACAACACTGAAGCTTTCTTT. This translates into CASGRGDNTEAFF.

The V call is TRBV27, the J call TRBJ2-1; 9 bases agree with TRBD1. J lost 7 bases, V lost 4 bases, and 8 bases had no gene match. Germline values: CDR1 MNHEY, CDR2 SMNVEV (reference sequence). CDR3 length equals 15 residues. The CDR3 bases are TGTGCCAGCAGTTCCCCGACAGGGGGAAGAAATGAGCAGTTCTTC. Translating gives CASSSPTGGRNEQFF.

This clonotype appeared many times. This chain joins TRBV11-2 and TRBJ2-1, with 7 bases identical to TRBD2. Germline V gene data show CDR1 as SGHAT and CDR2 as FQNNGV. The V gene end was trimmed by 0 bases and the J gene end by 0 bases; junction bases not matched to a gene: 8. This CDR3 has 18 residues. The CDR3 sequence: CASSLDSRRGSSYNEQFF. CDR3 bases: TGTGCCAGCAGCTTAGATTCGAGGCGGGGGAGCTCCTACAATGAGCAGTTCTTC.

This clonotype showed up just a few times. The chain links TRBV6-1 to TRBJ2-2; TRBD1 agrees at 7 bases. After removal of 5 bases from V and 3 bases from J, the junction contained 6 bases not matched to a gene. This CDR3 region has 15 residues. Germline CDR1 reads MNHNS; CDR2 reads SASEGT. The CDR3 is CASSKGGMDTGELFF. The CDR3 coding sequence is TGTGCCAGCAGTAAAGGGGGCATGGACACCGGGGAGCTGTTTTTT.

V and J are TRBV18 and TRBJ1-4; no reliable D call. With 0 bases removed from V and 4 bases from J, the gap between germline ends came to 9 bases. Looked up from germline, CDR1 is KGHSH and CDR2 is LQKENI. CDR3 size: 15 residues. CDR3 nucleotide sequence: TGTGCCAGCTCACCACCTCAGATGAATAATGAAAAACTGTTTTTT. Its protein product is CASSPPQMNNEKLFF.

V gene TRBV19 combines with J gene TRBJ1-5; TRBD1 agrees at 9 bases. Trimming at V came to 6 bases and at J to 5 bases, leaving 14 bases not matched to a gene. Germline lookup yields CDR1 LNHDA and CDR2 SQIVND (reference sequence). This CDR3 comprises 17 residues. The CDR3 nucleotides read TGTGCCAGTAGACCGCGGACAGGGGCGGGAGTCGATCAGCCCCAGCATTTT. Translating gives CASRPRTGAGVDQPQHF. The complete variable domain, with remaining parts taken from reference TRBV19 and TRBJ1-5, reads DGGITQSPKYLFRKEGQNVTLSCEQNLNHDAMYWYRQDPGQGLRLIYYSQIVNDFQKGDIAEGYSVSREKKESFPLTVTSAQKNPTAFYLCASRPRTGAGVDQPQHFGDGTRLSIL.

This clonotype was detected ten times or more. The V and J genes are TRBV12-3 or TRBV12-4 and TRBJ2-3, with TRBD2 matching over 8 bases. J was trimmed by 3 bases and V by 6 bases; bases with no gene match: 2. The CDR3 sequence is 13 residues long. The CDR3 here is CASRKRETDTQYF. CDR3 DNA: TGTGCCAGCAGAAAGCGGGAGACAGATACGCAGTATTTT.

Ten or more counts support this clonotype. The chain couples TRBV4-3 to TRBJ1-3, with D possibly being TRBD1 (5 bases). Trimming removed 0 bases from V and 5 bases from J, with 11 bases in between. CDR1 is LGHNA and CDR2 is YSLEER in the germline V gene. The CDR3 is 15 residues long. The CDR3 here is CASSQDREVRNTIYF. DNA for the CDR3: TGCGCCAGCAGCCAAGACAGGGAGGTTCGAAACACCATATATTTT.